The 18 T cell receptor beta chains below all came from one sample that was sequenced in a study of blood T cell repertoires in COVID-19. The method was immunoSEQ multiplex PCR; TCRdb's version includes in-frame clones alone and lacks a portion of them. Of 400,000 or so clones detected, approximately 89% appear once; the ten largest clones hold roughly 1.9%. The specimen sequenced was PBMCs or T cells enriched from blood (not recorded which). These TCRs come from a man aged 35 to 55 in a cohort exposed to, infected with or recovered from COVID-19 (not recorded which).

This rearrangement joins TRBV10-2 to TRBJ1-5; weak D call: TRBD1 (6 bases). Between the trimmed V and J ends, which lost 4 bases and 0 bases, there was a span of 13 bases. CDR3 size: 16 residues. CDR1 is WSHSY and CDR2 is SAAADI in the germline V gene. CDR3 sequence reads: CASSGGQGHSNQPQHF. CDR3 sequence (DNA): TGCGCCAGCAGTGGGGGGCAGGGGCATAGCAATCAGCCCCAGCATTTT.

V usage is TRBV7-8 and J usage is TRBJ2-7; possible D gene TRBD2, 6 bases. The CDR3 spans 14 residues. The V gene's germline CDR1 is SGHVS and CDR2 FQNEAQ. V was clipped by 3 bases and J by 2 bases, with 11 bases between them. CDR3 residues: CASSLYSGPYEQYF. DNA of the CDR3: TGTGCCAGCAGCTTGTACAGCGGGCCCTACGAGCAGTACTTC.

This sequence joins TRBV10-3 and TRBJ2-1; possible D gene TRBD2, 5 bases. V shed 7 bases and J shed 8 bases, with 12 bases lying between them. Germline loops: CDR1 ENHRY, CDR2 SYGVKD. The length of the CDR3 is 12 residues. In nucleotides, the CDR3 is TGTGCCATCAAGGCGGGTACGGATGAGCAGTTCTTC. This sequence encodes CAIKAGTDEQFF.

The chain combines TRBV2 with TRBJ2-7, with 7 bases fitting TRBD2. The germline gives CDR1 SNHLY, CDR2 FYNNEI. The CDR3 extends over 15 amino acids. The V gene end was trimmed by 4 bases and the J gene end by 0 bases; junction bases not matched to a gene: 6. The CDR3 sequence is CASSVGGIYSYEQYF. The CDR3 DNA reads as TGTGCCAGCAGTGTCGGGGGGATCTACTCCTACGAGCAGTACTTC.

V and J are TRBV27 and TRBJ1-4; the D gene is possibly TRBD1 (6 bases). Trimming left V 6 bases short and J 4 bases short, with 12 bases between. The germline CDR1 and CDR2 sequences are MNHEY and SMNVEV (reference sequence). The CDR3 contains 14 residues. CDR3 residues: CASRSGVNNEKLFF. CDR3 nucleotide sequence: TGTGCCAGCAGATCAGGGGTGAATAATGAAAAACTGTTTTTT.

In its sample, this clone was seen a few times. The chain has TRBV6-5 and TRBJ2-7; tentatively, D is TRBD2 (6 bases). The germline V gene encodes CDR1 MNHEY and CDR2 SVGAGI. V lost 6 bases and J 2 bases, leaving 17 bases between the germline ends. This CDR3 contains 15 residues. In DNA, the CDR3 is TGTGCCAGCAGCCCGGGAGTGGGCCCCACCTACGAGCAGTACTTC. As protein: CASSPGVGPTYEQYF.

This chain links TRBV5-1 with TRBJ1-3; D call uncertain. Trimming cost V 3 bases and J 4 bases, with 11 bases left between them. The CDR3 is 14 residues long. The germline V gene encodes CDR1 SGHRS and CDR2 YFSETQ. The CDR3 nucleotides are TGCGCCAGCAGCTCACCGGGAACAGGAAACACCATATATTTT. Translation gives CASSSPGTGNTIYF.

The rearrangement links TRBV30 to TRBJ2-1; TRBD2 matches 11 bases. Trimming took 3 bases from V and 4 from J; bases not matched to a gene: 5. Germline-derived CDR1 and CDR2 are GTSNPN and SVGIG (reference sequence). The CDR3 extends over 15 amino acids. The DNA for the CDR3 is TGTGCCTGGAGCCAACTAGCGGGAGAGTACAATGAGCAGTTCTTC. It yields the protein CAWSQLAGEYNEQFF.

About this clone: In the same sample, other DNA sequences code for this CDR3. V gene TRBV13 combines with J gene TRBJ1-5; D is uncertain. Trimming took 2 bases from V and 4 from J, leaving 6 bases between them. Germline values: CDR1 PRHDT, CDR2 FYEKMQ (reference sequence). The CDR3 has 13 amino acids. The CDR3 region is CASSLSRNQPQHF. CDR3 DNA sequence: TGTGCCAGCAGCTTAAGCAGGAATCAGCCCCAGCATTTT.

The gene calls are TRBV28 and TRBJ1-2, with D possibly matching TRBD1 (5 bases). CDR1 is MDHEN, CDR2 SYDVKM, per germline. The CDR3 loop spans 14 amino acids. V was trimmed by 5 bases and J by 5 bases, leaving 15 bases between them. CDR3 protein: CASSVPGSFYGYTF. The CDR3 DNA is TGTGCCAGCAGTGTCCCAGGGTCCTTTTATGGCTACACCTTC.

The chain recombines TRBV29-1 with TRBJ2-2, with D unclear. The germline V gene has CDR1 SQVTM and CDR2 ANQGSEA. This CDR3 has 15 residues. V lost 7 bases, J lost 0 bases, and 15 bases lay in between. For the CDR3, the DNA is TGCAGCGCTACGCAAGGAGCCTCGAACACCGGGGAGCTGTTTTTT. Its protein product is CSATQGASNTGELFF.

The DNA for the CDR3 is TGTGCCAGTTCCAGAATCCCTAACTATGGCTACACCTTC. Its translation: CASSRIPNYGYTF. The rearrangement joins TRBV19 to TRBJ1-2; no clear D. Germline-derived CDR1 and CDR2 are LNHDA and SQIVND (reference sequence). The CDR3 length is 13 residues. V lost 8 bases, J lost 0 bases, and 10 bases lay in between. The complete variable domain, with remaining parts taken from reference TRBV19 and TRBJ1-2, reads DGGITQSPKYLFRKEGQNVTLSCEQNLNHDAMYWYRQDPGQGLRLIYYSQIVNDFQKGDIAEGYSVSREKKESFPLTVTSAQKNPTAFYLCASSRIPNYGYTFGSGTRLTVV.

The chain uses TRBV4-1 and TRBJ2-7; 7 nucleotides align to TRBD2. The germline V gene encodes CDR1 MGHRA and CDR2 YSYEKL. The CDR3 has 13 residues. The V and J ends lost 1 base and 3 bases, in that order; junction bases with no gene match: 0. The CDR3 loop is CASSQGTSYEQYF. DNA of the CDR3: TGCGCCAGCAGCCAAGGGACTAGCTACGAGCAGTACTTC.

This clone was seen once. CDR3 residues: CASSPGGRDPMNTEAFF. Written as DNA, the CDR3 is TGTGCCAGCTCACCAGGGGGCAGGGACCCCATGAACACTGAAGCTTTCTTT. The chain recombines TRBV18 with TRBJ1-1; TRBD1 might be the D (6 bases). This CDR3 comprises 17 residues. V lost 2 bases and J 0 bases, leaving 16 bases between the germline ends. Germline CDR1 reads KGHSH; CDR2 reads LQKENI.

The chain joins TRBV12-5 to TRBJ2-1, with TRBD1 identical over 7 bases. The germline CDR1 and CDR2 sequences are LGHNT and FRNRAP. Unmatched junction bases numbered 7, after V lost 6 bases and J lost 8 bases. The CDR3 contains 13 residues. The CDR3 DNA follows: TGTGCTAGTGGCAGACAGGGATTTTATGAGCAGTTCTTC. Protein: CASGRQGFYEQFF.

The gene calls are TRBV30 and TRBJ1-4, with D unclear. This CDR3 contains 13 residues. Trimming removed 0 bases from V and 7 bases from J, with 9 bases in between. Germline V gene data show CDR1 as GTSNPN and CDR2 as SVGIG (reference sequence). CDR3 nucleotide sequence: TGTGCCTGGAGTGTACAAAGTACTGAAAAACTGTTTTTT. Translation gives CAWSVQSTEKLFF.

This clone was recorded a few times. CDR3 in DNA: TGTGCCAGCAGTTTAGCACAGGGGAATCAGCCCCAGCATTTT. Residues: CASSLAQGNQPQHF. This rearrangement joins TRBV27 to TRBJ1-5, with 7 nucleotides matching TRBD1. The trim removed 2 bases at V and 4 bases at J, leaving 2 bases unmatched. The CDR3 consists of 14 residues. Germline-derived CDR1 and CDR2 are MNHEY and SMNVEV (reference sequence).

The rearrangement joins TRBV5-1 to TRBJ1-2; unclear D gene. CDR3 length equals 15 residues. The germline gives CDR1 SGHRS, CDR2 YFSETQ. Trimming removed 2 bases at V and 4 bases at J, with 15 bases between. The CDR3 bases are TGCGCCAGCAGCTTTACCAGGAGGTCCGGCTATGGCTACACCTTC. Translation: CASSFTRRSGYGYTF.